This section outlines one TCR beta chain sequence together with its context. This record belongs to a study of blood T cell repertoires in COVID-19. About the research overall: The study drew acute and convalescent COVID-19 samples from the United States, Italy and Spain.

The CDR3 is made up of 19 amino acids. Per the germline V gene, CDR1 is LGHDT and CDR2 is YNNKEL (reference sequence). The trim removed 4 bases at V and 0 bases at J, leaving 18 bases unmatched. Only in-frame clones appear in the TCRdb table, and some are missing; sequencing was by immunoSEQ multiplex PCR. The sample holds 140,000 to 150,000 clones, over 75% seen once. Sequenced material: peripheral blood. This sequence joins TRBV3-1 (or the pseudogene TRBV3-2) and TRBJ2-7, with 7 bases matching TRBD1. This receptor was taken from a man aged 55 to 70 with active or convalescent COVID-19. The CDR3 loop reads CASSLYSPTPGQNSYEQYF. The CDR3 region has the DNA TGTGCCAGCAGCCTATACTCCCCCACGCCGGGACAGAACTCCTACGAGCAGTACTTC.